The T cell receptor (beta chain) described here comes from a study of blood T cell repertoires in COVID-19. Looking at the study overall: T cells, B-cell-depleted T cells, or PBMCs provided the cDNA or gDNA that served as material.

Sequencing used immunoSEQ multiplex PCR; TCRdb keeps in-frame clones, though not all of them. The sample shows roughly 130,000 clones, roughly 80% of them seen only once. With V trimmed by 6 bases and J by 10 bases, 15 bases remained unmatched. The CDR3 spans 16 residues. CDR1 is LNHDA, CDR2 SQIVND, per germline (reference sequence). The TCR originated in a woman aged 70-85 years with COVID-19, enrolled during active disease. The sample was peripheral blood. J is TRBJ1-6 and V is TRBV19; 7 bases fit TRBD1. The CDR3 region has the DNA TGTGCCAGTAGGGCGACCGGGACAGACATTGGGTCACCCCTCCACTTT. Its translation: CASRATGTDIGSPLHF.